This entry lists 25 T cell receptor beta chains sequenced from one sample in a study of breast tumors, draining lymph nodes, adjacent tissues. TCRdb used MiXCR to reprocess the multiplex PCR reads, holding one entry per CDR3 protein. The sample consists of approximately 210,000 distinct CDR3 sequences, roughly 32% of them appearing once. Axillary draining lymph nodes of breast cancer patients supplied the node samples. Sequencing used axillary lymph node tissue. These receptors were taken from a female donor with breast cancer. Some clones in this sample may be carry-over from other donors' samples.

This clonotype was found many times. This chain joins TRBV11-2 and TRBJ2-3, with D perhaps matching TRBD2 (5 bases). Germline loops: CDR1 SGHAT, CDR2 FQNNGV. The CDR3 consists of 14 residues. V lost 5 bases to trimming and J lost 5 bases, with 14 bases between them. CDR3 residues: CASSASGTGDTQYF. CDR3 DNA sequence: TGTGCCAGCAGCGCAAGCGGAACGGGAGATACGCAGTATTTT.

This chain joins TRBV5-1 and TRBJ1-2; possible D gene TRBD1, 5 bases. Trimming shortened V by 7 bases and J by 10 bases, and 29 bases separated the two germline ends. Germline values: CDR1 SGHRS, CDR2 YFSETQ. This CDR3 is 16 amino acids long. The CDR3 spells CASALGGLAGPSDYTF. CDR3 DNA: TGCGCCAGCGCGCTGGGGGGACTAGCGGGTCCCTCGGACTACACCTTC.

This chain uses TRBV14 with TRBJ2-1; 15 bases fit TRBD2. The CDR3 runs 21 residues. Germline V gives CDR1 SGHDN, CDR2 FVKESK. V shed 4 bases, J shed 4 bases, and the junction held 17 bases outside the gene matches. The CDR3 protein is CASSRRGLAGGTGELYNEQFF. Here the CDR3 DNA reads TGTGCCAGCAGCCGGAGGGGACTAGCGGGAGGCACCGGGGAGCTGTACAATGAGCAGTTCTTC.

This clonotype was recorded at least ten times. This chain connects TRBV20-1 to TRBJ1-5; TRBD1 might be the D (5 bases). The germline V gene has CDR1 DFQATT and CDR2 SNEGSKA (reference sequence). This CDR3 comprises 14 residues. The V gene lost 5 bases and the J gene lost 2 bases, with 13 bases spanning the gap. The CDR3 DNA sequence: TGCAGTGCTGGCCGGGACGTAGGCAATCAGCCCCAGCATTTT. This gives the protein CSAGRDVGNQPQHF.

The CDR3 nucleotides read TGTGCCACCAGTGCTAGCTGGCGGCCTCGGGATAGCAATCAGCCCCAGCATTTT. Its translation is CATSASWRPRDSNQPQHF. The chain recombines TRBV24-1 with TRBJ1-5; no firm D call. Germline CDR1 and CDR2: KGHDR and SFDVKD. V dropped 5 bases and J dropped 0 bases, with 19 bases sitting between them. The CDR3 covers 18 residues.

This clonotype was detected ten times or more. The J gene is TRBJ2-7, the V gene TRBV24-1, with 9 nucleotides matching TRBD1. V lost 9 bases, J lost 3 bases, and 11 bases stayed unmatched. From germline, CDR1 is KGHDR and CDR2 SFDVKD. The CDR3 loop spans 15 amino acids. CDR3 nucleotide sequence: TGTGCCACCCGAGCCGGGACAGGGTTTTTCTACGAGCAGTACTTC. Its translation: CATRAGTGFFYEQYF.

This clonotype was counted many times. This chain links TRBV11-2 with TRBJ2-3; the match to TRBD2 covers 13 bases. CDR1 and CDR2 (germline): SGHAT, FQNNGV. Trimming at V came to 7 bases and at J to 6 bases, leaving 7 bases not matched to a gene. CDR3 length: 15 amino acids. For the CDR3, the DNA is TGTGCCAGCACCTTGACTAGCGGGAGGTTGGATACGCAGTATTTT. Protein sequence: CASTLTSGRLDTQYF. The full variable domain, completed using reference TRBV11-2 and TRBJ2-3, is EAGVAQSPRYKIIEKRQSVAFWCNPISGHATLYWYQQILGQGPKLLIQFQNNGVVDDSQLPKDRFSAERLKGVDSTLKIQPAKLEDSAVYLCASTLTSGRLDTQYFGPGTRLTVL.

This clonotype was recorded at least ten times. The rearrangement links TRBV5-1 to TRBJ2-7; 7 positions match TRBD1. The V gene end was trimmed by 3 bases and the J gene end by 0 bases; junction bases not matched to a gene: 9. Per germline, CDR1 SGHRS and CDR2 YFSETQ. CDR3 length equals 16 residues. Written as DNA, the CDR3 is TGCGCCAGCAGCTGGTTAGGGACAGTAAGCTCCTACGAGCAGTACTTC. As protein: CASSWLGTVSSYEQYF.

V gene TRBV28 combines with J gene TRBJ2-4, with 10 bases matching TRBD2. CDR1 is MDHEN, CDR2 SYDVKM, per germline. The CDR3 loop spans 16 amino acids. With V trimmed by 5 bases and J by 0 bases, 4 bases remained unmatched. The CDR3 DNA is TGTGCCAGCAGTATAATAGCGGGGGGAGCCAAAAACATTCAGTACTTC. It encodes CASSIIAGGAKNIQYF. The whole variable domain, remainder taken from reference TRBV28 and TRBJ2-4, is DVKVTQSSRYLVKRTGEKVFLECVQDMDHENMFWYRQDPGLGLRLIYFSYDVKMKEKGDIPEGYSVSREKKERFSLILESASTNQTSMYLCASSIIAGGAKNIQYFGAGTRLSVL.

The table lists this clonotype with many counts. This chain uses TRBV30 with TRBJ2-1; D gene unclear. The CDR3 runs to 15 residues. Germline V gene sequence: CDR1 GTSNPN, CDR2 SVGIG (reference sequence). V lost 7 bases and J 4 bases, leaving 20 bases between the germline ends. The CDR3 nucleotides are TGTGCCTACCCAATCAACAGCGAGAGATACAATGAGCAGTTCTTC. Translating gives CAYPINSERYNEQFF.

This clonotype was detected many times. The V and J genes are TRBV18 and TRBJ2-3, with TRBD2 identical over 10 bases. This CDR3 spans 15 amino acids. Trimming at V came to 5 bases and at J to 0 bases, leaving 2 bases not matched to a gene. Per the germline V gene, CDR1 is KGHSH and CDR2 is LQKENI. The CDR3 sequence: CASSELAGSTDTQYF. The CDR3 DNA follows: TGTGCCAGCTCAGAACTAGCGGGGAGCACAGATACGCAGTATTTT.

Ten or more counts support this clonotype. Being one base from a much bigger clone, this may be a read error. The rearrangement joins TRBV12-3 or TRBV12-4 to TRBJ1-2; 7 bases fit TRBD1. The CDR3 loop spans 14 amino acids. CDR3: CASSRVGGAVGCTF. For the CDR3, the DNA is TGTGCCAGCAGTCGCGTAGGGGGCGCGGTTGGCTGCACCTTC.

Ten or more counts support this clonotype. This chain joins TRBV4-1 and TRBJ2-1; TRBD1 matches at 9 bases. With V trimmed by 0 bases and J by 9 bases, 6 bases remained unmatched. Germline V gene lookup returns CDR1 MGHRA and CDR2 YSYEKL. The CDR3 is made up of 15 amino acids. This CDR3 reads CASSQEGTGKGEQFF. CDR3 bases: TGCGCCAGCAGCCAAGAAGGGACAGGGAAGGGTGAGCAGTTCTTC.

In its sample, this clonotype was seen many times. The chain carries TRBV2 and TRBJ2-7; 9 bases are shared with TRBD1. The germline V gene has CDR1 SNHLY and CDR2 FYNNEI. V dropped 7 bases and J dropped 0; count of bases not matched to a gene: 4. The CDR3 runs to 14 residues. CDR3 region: CASTGQGVSYEQYF. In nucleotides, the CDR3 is TGTGCCAGCACGGGACAGGGAGTCTCCTACGAGCAGTACTTC.

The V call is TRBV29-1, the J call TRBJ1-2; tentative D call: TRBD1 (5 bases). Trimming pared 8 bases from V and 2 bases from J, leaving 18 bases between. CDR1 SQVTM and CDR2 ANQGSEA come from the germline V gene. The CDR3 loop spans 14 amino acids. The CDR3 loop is CSLEGREANYGYTF. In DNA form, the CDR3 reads TGCAGCTTAGAGGGCAGGGAAGCGAACTATGGCTACACCTTC.

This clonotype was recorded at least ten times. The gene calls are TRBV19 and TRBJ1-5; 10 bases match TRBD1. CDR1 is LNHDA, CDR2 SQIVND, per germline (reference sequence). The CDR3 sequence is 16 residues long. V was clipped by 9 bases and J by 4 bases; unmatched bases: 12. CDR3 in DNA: TGTGCCAGCCGGGACAGGGGAAAAGGGGCTAATCAGCCCCAGCATTTT. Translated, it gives CASRDRGKGANQPQHF.

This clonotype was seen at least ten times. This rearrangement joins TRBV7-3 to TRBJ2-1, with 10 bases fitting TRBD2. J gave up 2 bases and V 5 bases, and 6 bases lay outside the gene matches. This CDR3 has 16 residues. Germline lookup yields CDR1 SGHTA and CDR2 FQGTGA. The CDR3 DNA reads TGTGCCAGCAGCCAAGCCACTAGCGGGACCTACAATGAGCAGTTCTTC. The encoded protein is CASSQATSGTYNEQFF.

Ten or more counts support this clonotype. CDR3 sequence reads: CSARIGYEQYF. CDR3 sequence (DNA): TGCAGTGCTAGGATCGGTTACGAGCAGTACTTC. The V gene is TRBV20-1, the J gene TRBJ2-7; D remains ambiguous. Trimming removed 3 bases from V and 4 bases from J, with 7 bases in between. Germline values: CDR1 DFQATT, CDR2 SNEGSKA (reference sequence). The CDR3 length is 11 residues.

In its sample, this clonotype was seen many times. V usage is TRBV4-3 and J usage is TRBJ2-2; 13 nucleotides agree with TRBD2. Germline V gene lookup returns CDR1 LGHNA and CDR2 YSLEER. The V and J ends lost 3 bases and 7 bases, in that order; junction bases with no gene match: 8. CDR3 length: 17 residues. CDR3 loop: CASSHGQLAGGFGELFF. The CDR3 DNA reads TGCGCCAGCAGCCACGGACAACTAGCGGGAGGGTTCGGGGAGCTGTTTTTT.

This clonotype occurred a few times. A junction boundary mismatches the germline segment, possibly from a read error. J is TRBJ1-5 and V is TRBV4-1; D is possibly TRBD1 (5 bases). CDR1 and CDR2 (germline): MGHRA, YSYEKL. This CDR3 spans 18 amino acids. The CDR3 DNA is TGCACCAGCAGCCCGCTCGGGACGCGAGGAGGGGACAATCAGCCCCAGCATTTT. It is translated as CTSSPLGTRGGDNQPQHF.

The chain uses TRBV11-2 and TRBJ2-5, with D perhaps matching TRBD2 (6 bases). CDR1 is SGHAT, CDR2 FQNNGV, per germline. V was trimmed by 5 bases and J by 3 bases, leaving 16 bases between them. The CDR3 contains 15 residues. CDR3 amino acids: CASSPGAGSKETQYF. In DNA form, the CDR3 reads TGTGCCAGCAGCCCTGGGGCGGGGAGTAAAGAGACCCAGTACTTC. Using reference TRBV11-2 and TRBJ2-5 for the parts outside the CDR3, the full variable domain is EAGVAQSPRYKIIEKRQSVAFWCNPISGHATLYWYQQILGQGPKLLIQFQNNGVVDDSQLPKDRFSAERLKGVDSTLKIQPAKLEDSAVYLCASSPGAGSKETQYFGPGTRLLVL.

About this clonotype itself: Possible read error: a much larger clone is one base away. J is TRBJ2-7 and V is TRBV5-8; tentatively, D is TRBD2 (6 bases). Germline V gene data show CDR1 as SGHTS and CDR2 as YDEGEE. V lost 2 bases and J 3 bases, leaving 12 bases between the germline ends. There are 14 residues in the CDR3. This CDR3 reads CASSLTGAIYEQYF. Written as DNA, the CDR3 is TGTGCCAGCAGCTTAACGGGAGCAATCTACGAGCAGTACTTC. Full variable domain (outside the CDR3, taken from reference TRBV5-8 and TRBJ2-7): EAGVTQSPTHLIKTRGQQATLRCSPISGHTSVYWYQQALGLGLQFLLWYDEGEERNRGNFPPRFSGRQFPNYSSELNVNALELEDSALYLCASSLTGAIYEQYFGPGTRLTVT.

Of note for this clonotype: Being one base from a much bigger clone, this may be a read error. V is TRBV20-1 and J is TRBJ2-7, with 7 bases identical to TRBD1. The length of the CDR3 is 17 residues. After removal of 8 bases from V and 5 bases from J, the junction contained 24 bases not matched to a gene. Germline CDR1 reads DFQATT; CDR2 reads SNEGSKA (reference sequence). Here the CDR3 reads CSTNPTGQATTRNEQYF. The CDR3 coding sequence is TGCAGTACTAACCCCACCGGACAGGCTACGACCCGCAACGAGCAGTACTTC.

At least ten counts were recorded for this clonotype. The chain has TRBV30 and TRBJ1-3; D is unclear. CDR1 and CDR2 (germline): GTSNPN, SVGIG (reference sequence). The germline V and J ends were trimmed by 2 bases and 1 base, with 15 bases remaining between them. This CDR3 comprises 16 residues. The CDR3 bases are TGTGCCTGGAGTCCACTCTATGGGTCGTCTGGAAACACCATATATTTT. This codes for CAWSPLYGSSGNTIYF.

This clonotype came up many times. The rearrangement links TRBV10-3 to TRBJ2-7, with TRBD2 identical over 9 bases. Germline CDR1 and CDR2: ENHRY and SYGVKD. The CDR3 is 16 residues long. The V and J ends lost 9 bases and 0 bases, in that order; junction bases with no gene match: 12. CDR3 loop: CAIHPAGGSSSYEQYF. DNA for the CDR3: TGTGCCATTCACCCCGCGGGGGGGTCCAGCTCCTACGAGCAGTACTTC.